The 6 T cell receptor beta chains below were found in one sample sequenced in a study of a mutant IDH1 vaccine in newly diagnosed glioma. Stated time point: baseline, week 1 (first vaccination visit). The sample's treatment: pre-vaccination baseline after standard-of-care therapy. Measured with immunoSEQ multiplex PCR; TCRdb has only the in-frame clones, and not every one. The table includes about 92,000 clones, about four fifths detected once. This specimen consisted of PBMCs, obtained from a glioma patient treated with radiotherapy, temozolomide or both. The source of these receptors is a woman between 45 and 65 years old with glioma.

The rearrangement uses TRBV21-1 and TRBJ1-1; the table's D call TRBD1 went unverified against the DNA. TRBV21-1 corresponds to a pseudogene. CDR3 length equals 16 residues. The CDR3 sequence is CASSKQSYRLNTEAFF. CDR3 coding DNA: TGTGCCAGCAGCAAACAATCATACAGGTTGAACACTGAAGCTTTCTTT.

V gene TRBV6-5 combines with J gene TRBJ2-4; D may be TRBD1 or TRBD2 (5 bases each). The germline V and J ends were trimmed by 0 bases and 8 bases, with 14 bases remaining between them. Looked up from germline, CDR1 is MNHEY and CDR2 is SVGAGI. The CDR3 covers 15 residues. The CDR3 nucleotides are TGTGCCAGCAGTTACTCAGAGGGGTCATGGGACATTCAGTACTTC. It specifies CASSYSEGSWDIQYF.

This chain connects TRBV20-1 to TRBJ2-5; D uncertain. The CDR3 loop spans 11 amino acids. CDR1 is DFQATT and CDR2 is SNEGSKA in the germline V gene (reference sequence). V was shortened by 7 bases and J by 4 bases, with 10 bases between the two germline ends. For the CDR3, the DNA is TGCAGTGGGGCGGAAGGAGAGACCCAGTACTTC. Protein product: CSGAEGETQYF.

The CDR3 DNA reads as TGCAGCGCCACGGGACAGGGCCGAAATGAAAAACTGTTTTTT. Translating gives CSATGQGRNEKLFF. The V call is TRBV29-1, the J call TRBJ1-4, with 9 bases that match TRBD1. The CDR3 has 14 amino acids. The germline V gene encodes CDR1 SQVTM and CDR2 ANQGSEA. Losses at the gene ends were 7 bases for V and 5 bases for J; bases not matched to a gene: 8. Based on the CDR3 plus reference TRBV29-1 and TRBJ1-4, the full variable domain is SAVISQKPSRDICQRGTSLTIQCQVDSQVTMMFWYRQQPGQSLTLIATANQGSEATYESGFVIDKFPISRPNLTFSTLTVSNMSPEDSSIYLCSATGQGRNEKLFFGSGTQLSVL.

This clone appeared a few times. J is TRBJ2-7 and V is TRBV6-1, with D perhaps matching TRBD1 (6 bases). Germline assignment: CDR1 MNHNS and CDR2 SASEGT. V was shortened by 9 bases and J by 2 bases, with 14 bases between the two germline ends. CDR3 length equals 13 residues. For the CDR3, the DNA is TGTGCCAGTGGCAGGGGCCTCCCCTACGAGCAGTACTTC. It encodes CASGRGLPYEQYF.

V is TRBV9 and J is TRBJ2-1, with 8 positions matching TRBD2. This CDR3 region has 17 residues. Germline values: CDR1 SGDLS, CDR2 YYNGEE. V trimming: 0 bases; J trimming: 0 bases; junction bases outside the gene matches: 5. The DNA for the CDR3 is TGTGCCAGCAGCGTAGCAGGCGGGGGGAGCTCCTACAATGAGCAGTTCTTC. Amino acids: CASSVAGGGSSYNEQFF.